Listed below are T cell receptor beta chains from one sample, sequenced in a study of T cell responses to AZD1222 COVID-19 vaccine. Profiled with immunoSEQ multiplex PCR; TCRdb holds only in-frame clones, not every one. The sample has some 140,000 clones, under 95% seen once. The material was peripheral blood, obtained on day 0 of AZD1222 vaccination. These TCRs come from an adult in good health. Each CDR3 is given with its conserved first and last residue. D genes are given only for firm matches. A clone size is listed for some rows: how often the clone was seen (once, few, many), or a class if it is expanded.

>TRBJ1-4|NA|NA|TRBV5-1
CASKVGVTNEKLFF
TGCGCCAGCAAGGTTGGAGTAACTAATGAAAAACTGTTTTTT
>TRBJ1-2|NA|TRBD1|TRBV29-1
CSVEGDRGSYGYTF
TGCAGCGTTGAAGGGGACAGGGGAAGCTATGGCTACACCTTC
>TRBJ2-7|NA|NA|TRBV6-2/TRBV6-3
CASSSVPPYEQYF
TGTGCCAGCAGTTCTGTCCCTCCCTACGAGCAGTACTTC
>TRBJ1-2|NA|TRBD1|TRBV18
CASSPTGGLAMSYTF
TGTGCCAGCTCACCGACAGGGGGCCTCGCTATGAGCTACACCTTC
>TRBJ2-2|NA|NA|TRBV3-1/TRBV3-2
CASSQEVWTNTGELFF
TGTGCCAGCAGCCAAGAGGTCTGGACAAACACCGGGGAGCTGTTTTTT
>TRBJ1-5|NA|NA|TRBV2
CASAGQSNQPQHF
TGTGCCAGCGCTGGACAGAGCAATCAGCCCCAGCATTTT
>TRBJ2-2|NA|TRBD2|TRBV2
CASTGGGTGELFF
TGTGCCAGCACCGGCGGGGGGACCGGGGAGCTGTTTTTT
>TRBJ2-3|NA|TRBD2|TRBV5-1
CASSSGTSGGPTDTRYF
TGCGCCAGCAGCTCAGGGACTAGCGGGGGCCCCACAGATACGCGGTATTTT
>TRBJ1-1|once|NA|TRBV28
CASSLDGNINWEAFF
TGTGCCAGCAGTTTAGATGGAAATATCAACTGGGAAGCTTTCTTT
>TRBJ2-3|NA|TRBD1|TRBV6-1
CASSDRGRNTDTQYF
TGTGCCAGCAGTGACAGGGGGCGCAACACAGATACGCAGTATTTT
>TRBJ2-1|NA|NA|TRBV7-9
CASSLMESSYNEQFF
TGTGCCAGCAGCTTAATGGAGAGCTCCTACAATGAGCAGTTCTTC
>TRBJ1-1|NA|NA|TRBV11-2
CASSLEPGQRVANTEAFF
TGTGCCAGCAGCTTAGAGCCGGGACAAAGGGTGGCAAACACTGAAGCTTTCTTT
>TRBJ1-6|NA|NA|TRBV7-9
CASSPSGRETSPLHF
TGTGCCAGCAGCCCCTCCGGCAGGGAGACTTCACCCCTCCACTTT
>TRBJ2-1|NA|NA|TRBV4-2
CASSQAGGGQGMYEQFF
TGTGCCAGCAGCCAAGCCGGGGGGGGACAGGGAATGTATGAGCAGTTCTTC
>TRBJ1-2|NA|NA|TRBV5-6
CASSLGSRNYGYTF
TGTGCCAGCAGCTTGGGGTCGAGGAACTATGGCTACACCTTC
>TRBJ2-7|NA|NA|TRBV15
CATTDIDGPFYEQYF
TGTGCCACCACCGACATAGACGGCCCGTTCTACGAGCAGTACTTC
>TRBJ1-5|NA|TRBD1|TRBV12-3/TRBV12-4
CASSRQGNQPQHF
TGTGCCAGCAGTCGACAGGGGAATCAGCCCCAGCATTTT
>TRBJ2-5|NA|NA|TRBV7-9
CASSLDGETQYF
TGTGCCAGCAGCTTAGATGGAGAGACCCAGTACTTC
>TRBJ1-1|NA|NA|TRBV7-2
CASSLGNRNTEAFF
TGTGCCAGCAGCTTAGGAAACAGAAACACTGAAGCTTTCTTT
>TRBJ1-5|once|NA|TRBV18
CASSLGGGSNQPQHF
TGTGCCAGCTCACTAGGGGGAGGGAGCAATCAGCCCCAGCATTTT
>TRBJ2-1|NA|TRBD2|TRBV14
CASIPSGVGTSGGQYNEQFF
TGTGCCAGCATCCCAAGCGGGGTAGGGACTAGCGGGGGACAATACAATGAGCAGTTCTTC
>TRBJ1-1|NA|NA|TRBV7-2
CASSTSLLNTEAFF
TGTGCCAGCAGCACATCGCTCCTGAACACTGAAGCTTTCTTT
>TRBJ2-2|NA|NA|TRBV3-1/TRBV3-2
CASSQDSANTGELFF
TGTGCCAGCAGCCAAGACTCCGCGAACACCGGGGAGCTGTTTTTT
>TRBJ2-7|NA|TRBD1|TRBV10-3
CAISGDRGPYEQYF
TGTGCCATCAGTGGAGACAGGGGGCCCTACGAGCAGTACTTC
>TRBJ2-2|NA|NA|TRBV5-1
CASSLRLQGTNTGELFF
TGCGCCAGCAGCTTGCGATTGCAGGGGACAAACACCGGGGAGCTGTTTTTT
>TRBJ2-3|NA|NA|TRBV12-5
CASGQRDRTDTQYF
TGTGCTAGCGGCCAGAGGGACCGCACAGATACGCAGTATTTT
>TRBJ1-1|NA|NA|TRBV2
CAKQNGVVAEAFF
TGTGCCAAGCAAAATGGAGTCGTCGCTGAAGCTTTCTTT
>TRBJ2-7|NA|TRBD1|TRBV11-2
CASSLGTGGDEQYF
TGTGCCAGCAGCTTAGGGACAGGGGGAGACGAGCAGTACTTC
>TRBJ2-3|NA|NA|TRBV5-1
CASSLGGLSTDTQYF
TGCGCCAGCAGCTTGGGGGGACTTAGCACAGATACGCAGTATTTT
>TRBJ1-6|NA|TRBD1|TRBV5-1
CASQSGTGLGSPLHF
TGCGCCAGCCAATCCGGGACAGGGTTGGGTTCACCCCTCCACTTT
>TRBJ2-1|NA|NA|TRBV18
CASSPRARDNEQFF
TGTGCCAGCTCACCACGGGCCAGAGACAATGAGCAGTTCTTC
>TRBJ2-3|NA|TRBD2|TRBV13
CASSKRGADTQYF
TGTGCCAGCAGCAAGCGGGGGGCGGATACGCAGTATTTT
>TRBJ1-6|NA|TRBD1|TRBV30
CAWSVHGTGNSPLHF
TGTGCCTGGAGTGTACATGGGACAGGGAATTCACCCCTCCACTTT
>TRBJ1-2|once|TRBD1|TRBV18
CASSPDRERSAGGYTF
TGTGCCAGCTCACCGGACAGGGAAAGGAGTGCTGGTGGCTACACCTTC
>TRBJ2-3|NA|TRBD2|TRBV3-1/TRBV3-2
CASSGSLAGGPKDTQYF
TGTGCCAGCAGCGGTTCACTAGCGGGGGGGCCGAAAGATACGCAGTATTTT
>TRBJ1-4|NA|TRBD1|TRBV4-2
CASSQVRGQAHEKLFF
TGTGCCAGCAGCCAAGTGAGGGGACAGGCCCATGAAAAACTGTTTTTT
>TRBJ1-2|NA|NA|TRBV28
CASSYRGEGRVRAGRIYGYTF
TGTGCCAGCAGTTACCGGGGGGAGGGCAGGGTAAGGGCAGGGAGGATCTATGGCTACACCTTC
>TRBJ1-5|NA|NA|TRBV27
CASSSGTEFSPQHF
TGTGCCAGCAGCTCCGGGACGGAGTTTTCGCCCCAGCATTTT
>TRBJ1-1|NA|NA|TRBV27
CASSLRGDTEAFF
TGTGCCAGCAGTTTACGGGGTGATACTGAAGCTTTCTTT
>TRBJ1-1|NA|NA|TRBV7-2
CASSLVVDTEAFF
TGTGCCAGCAGCTTAGTTGTAGACACTGAAGCTTTCTTT
>TRBJ2-1|NA|TRBD2|TRBV7-2
CASSFHRLAGGNEQFF
TGTGCCAGCAGCTTCCACAGACTAGCGGGGGGCAATGAGCAGTTCTTC
>TRBJ2-7|NA|NA|TRBV4-1
CASSQATSPYEQYF
TGCGCCAGCAGCCAAGCCACCTCGCCGTACGAGCAGTACTTC
>TRBJ1-5|NA|NA|TRBV7-2
CASTGVYSNQPQHF
TGTGCCAGCACAGGAGTTTATAGCAATCAGCCCCAGCATTTT
>TRBJ1-1|NA|TRBD1|TRBV7-9
CASRAGGVSTEAFF
TGTGCCAGCAGGGCAGGGGGCGTAAGCACTGAAGCTTTCTTT
>TRBJ1-5|once|NA|TRBV12-3/TRBV12-4
CASSLERDQPQHF
TGTGCCAGCAGTTTGGAAAGGGATCAGCCCCAGCATTTT